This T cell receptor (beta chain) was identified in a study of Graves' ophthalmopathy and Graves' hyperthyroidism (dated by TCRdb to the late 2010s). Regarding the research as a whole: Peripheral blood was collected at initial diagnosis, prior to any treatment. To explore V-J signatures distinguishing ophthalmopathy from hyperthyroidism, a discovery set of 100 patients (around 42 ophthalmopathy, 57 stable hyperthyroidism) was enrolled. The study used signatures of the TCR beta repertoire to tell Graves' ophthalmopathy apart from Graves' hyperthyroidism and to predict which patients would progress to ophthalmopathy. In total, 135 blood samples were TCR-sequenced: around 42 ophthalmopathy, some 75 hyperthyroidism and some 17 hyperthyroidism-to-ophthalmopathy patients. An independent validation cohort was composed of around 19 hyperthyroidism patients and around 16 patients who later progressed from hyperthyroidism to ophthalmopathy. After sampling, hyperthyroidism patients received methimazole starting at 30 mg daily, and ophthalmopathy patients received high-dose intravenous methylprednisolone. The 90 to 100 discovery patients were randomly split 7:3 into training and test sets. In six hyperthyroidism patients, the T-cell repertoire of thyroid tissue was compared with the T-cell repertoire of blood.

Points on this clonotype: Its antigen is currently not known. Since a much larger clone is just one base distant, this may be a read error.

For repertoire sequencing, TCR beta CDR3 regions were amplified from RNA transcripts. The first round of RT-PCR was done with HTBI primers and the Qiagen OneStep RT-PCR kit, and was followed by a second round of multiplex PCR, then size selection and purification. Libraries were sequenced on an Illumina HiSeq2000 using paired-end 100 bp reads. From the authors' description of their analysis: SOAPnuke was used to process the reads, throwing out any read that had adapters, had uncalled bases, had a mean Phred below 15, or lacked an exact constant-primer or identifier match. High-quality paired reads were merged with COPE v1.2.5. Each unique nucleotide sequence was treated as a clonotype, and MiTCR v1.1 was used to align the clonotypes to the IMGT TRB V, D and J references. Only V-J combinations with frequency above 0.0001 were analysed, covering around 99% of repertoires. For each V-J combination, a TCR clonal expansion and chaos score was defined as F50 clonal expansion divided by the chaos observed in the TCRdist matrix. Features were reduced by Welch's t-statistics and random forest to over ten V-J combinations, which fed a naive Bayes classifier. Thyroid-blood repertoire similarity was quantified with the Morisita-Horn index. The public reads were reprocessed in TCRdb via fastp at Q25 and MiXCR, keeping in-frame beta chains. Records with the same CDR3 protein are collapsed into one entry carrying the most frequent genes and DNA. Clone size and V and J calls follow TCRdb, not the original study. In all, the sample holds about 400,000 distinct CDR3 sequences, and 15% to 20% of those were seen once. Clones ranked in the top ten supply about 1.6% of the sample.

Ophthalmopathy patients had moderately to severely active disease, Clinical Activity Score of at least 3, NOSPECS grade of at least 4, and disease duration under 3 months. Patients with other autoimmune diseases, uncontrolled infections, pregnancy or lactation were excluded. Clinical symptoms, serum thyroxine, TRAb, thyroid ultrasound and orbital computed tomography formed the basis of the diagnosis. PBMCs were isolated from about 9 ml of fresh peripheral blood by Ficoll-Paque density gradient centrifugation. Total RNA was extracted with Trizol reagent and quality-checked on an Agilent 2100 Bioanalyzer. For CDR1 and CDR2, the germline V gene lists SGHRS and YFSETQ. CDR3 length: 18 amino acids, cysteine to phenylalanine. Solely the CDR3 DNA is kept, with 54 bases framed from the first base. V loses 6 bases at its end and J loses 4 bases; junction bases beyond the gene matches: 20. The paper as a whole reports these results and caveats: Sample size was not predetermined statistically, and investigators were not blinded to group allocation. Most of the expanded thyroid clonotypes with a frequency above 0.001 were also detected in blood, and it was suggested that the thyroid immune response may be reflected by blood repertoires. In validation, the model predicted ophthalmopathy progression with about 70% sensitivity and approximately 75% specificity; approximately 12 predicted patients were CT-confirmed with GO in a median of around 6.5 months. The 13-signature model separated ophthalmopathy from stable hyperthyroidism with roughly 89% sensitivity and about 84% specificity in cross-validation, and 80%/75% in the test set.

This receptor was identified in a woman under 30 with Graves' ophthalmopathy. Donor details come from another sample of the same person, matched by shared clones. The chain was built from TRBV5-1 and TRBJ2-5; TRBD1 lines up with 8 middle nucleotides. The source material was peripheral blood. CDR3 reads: CASKLLGQVFGAGETQYF. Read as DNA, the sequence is TGCGCCAGCAAACTTCTGGGACAGGTGTTCGGTGCTGGAGAGACCCAGTACTTC.